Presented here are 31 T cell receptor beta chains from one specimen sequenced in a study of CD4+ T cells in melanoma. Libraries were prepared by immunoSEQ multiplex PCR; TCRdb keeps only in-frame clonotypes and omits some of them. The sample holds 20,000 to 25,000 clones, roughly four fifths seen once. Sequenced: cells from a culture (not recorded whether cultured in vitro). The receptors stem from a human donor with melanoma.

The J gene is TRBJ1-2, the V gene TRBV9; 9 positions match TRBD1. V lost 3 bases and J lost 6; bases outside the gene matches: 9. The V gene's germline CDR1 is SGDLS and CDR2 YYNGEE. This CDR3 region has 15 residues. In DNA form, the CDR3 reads TGTGCCAGCAGCGGGATGACAGGGGGAGGGCATGGCTACACCTTC. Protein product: CASSGMTGGGHGYTF.

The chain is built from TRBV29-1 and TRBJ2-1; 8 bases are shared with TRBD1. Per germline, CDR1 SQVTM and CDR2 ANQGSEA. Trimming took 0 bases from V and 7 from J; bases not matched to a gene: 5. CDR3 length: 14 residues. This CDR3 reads CSVEDLRQGNEQFF. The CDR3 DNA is TGCAGCGTTGAAGATCTGAGACAGGGGAATGAGCAGTTCTTC.

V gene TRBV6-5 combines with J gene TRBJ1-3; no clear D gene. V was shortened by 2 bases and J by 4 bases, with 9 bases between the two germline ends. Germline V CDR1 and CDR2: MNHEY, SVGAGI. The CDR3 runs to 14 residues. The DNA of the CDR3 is TGTGCCAGCAGTTACGAGGACGGCGGAAACACCATATATTTT. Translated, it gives CASSYEDGGNTIYF.

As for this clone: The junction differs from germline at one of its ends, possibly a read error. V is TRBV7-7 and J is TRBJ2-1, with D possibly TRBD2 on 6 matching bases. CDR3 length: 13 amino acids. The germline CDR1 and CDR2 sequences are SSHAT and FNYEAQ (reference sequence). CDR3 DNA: TGTGCTAGCAGCTTATTTGGGGGGAATGAGCAGTTCTTC. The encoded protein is CASSLFGGNEQFF. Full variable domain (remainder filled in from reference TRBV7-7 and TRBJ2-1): GAGVSQSPRYKVTKRGQDVTLRCDPISSHATLYWYQQALGQGPEFLTYFNYEAQPDKSGLPSDRFSAERPEGSISTLTIQRTEQRDSAMYRCASSLFGGNEQFFGPGTRLTVL.

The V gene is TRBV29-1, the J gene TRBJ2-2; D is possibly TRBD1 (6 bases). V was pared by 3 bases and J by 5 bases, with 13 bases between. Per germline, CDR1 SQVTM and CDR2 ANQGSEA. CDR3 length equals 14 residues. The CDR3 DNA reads TGCAGCGTTGAGTCAGGGGAGAGAACCGGGGAGCTGTTTTTT. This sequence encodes CSVESGERTGELFF.

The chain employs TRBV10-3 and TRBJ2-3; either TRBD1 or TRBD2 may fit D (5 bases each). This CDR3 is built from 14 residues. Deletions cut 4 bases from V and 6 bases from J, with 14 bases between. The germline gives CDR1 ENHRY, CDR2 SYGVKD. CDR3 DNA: TGTGCCATCAGTGCTGGGGGACCCAGGGATACGCAGTATTTT. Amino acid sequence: CAISAGGPRDTQYF.

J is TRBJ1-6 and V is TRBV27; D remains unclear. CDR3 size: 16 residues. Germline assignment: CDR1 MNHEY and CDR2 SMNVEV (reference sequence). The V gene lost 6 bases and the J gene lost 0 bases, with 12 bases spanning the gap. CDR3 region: CASRRLESSYNSPLHF. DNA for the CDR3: TGTGCCAGCAGGCGACTGGAGAGCTCCTATAATTCACCCCTCCACTTT.

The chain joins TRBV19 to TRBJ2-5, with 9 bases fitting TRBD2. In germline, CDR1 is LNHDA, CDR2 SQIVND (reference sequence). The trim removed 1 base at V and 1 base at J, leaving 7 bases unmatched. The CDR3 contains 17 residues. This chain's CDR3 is CASSIVGSGGSQETQYF. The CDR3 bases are TGTGCCAGTAGTATAGTGGGTAGCGGGGGATCCCAAGAGACCCAGTACTTC.

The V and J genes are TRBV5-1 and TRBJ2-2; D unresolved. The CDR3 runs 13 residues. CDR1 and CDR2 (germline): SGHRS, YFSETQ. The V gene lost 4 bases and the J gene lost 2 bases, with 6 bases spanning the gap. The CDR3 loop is CASSISNTGELFF. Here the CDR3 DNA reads TGCGCCAGCAGCATCTCTAACACCGGGGAGCTGTTTTTT.

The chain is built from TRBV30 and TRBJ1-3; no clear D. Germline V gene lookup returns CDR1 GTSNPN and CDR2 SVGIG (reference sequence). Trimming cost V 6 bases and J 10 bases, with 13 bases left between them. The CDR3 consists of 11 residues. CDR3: CACSPTGTIYF. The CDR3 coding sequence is TGTGCCTGTAGCCCCACGGGAACCATATATTTT. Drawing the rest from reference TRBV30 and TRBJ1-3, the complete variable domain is SQTIHQWPATLVQPVGSPLSLECTVEGTSNPNLYWYRQAAGRGLQLLFYSVGIGQISSEVPQNLSASRPQDRQFILSSKKLLLSDSGFYLCACSPTGTIYFGEGSWLTVV.

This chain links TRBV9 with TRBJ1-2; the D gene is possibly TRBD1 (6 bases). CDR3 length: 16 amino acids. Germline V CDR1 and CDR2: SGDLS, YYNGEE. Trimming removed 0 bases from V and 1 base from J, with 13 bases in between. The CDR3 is CASSVGGTLLNYGYTF. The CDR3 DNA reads TGTGCCAGCAGCGTAGGGGGGACACTTCTTAACTATGGCTACACCTTC.

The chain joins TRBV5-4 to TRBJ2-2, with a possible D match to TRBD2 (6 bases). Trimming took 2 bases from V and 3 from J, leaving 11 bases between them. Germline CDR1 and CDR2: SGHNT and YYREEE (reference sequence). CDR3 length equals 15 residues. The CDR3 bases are TGTGCCAGCAGCTTCGGGACTCTCGACACCGGGGAGCTGTTTTTT. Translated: CASSFGTLDTGELFF.

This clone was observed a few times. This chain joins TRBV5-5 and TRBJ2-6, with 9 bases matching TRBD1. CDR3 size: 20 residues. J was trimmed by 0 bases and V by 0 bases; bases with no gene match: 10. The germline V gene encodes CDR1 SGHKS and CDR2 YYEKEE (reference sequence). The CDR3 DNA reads TGTGCCAGCAGCTTGGTTAGGGGACAGGGACCAAACTCTGGGGCCAACGTCCTGACTTTC. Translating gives CASSLVRGQGPNSGANVLTF. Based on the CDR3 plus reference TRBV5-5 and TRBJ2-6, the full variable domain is DAGVTQSPTHLIKTRGQQVTLRCSPISGHKSVSWYQQVLGQGPQFIFQYYEKEERGRGNFPDRFSARQFPNYSSELNVNALLLGDSALYLCASSLVRGQGPNSGANVLTFGAGSRLTVL.

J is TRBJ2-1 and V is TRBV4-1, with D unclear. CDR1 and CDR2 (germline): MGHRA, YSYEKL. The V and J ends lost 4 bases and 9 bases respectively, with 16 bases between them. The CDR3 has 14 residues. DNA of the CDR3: TGCGCCAGCAGCCCCCTTAATTCCGGGCCTGAGCAGTTCTTC. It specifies CASSPLNSGPEQFF.

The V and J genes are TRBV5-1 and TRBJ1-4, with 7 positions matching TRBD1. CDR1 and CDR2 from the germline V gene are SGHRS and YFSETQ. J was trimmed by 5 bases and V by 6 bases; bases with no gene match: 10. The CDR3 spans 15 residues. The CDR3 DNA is TGCGCCAGCACCGACTACGGGACAGACAATGAAAAACTGTTTTTT. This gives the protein CASTDYGTDNEKLFF. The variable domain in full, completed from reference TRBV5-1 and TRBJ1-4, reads KAGVTQTPRYLIKTRGQQVTLSCSPISGHRSVSWYQQTPGQGLQFLFEYFSETQRNKGNFPGRFSGRQFSNSRSEMNVSTLELGDSALYLCASTDYGTDNEKLFFGSGTQLSVL.

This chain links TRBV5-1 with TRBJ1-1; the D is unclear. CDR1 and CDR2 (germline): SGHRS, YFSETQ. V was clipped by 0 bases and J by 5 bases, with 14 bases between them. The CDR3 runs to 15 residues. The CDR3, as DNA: TGCGCCAGCAGCTTGGGAGGAGGGAGTGTTACTGAAGCTTTCTTT. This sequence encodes CASSLGGGSVTEAFF.

CDR3 protein: CASSLTQTMNTEAFF. CDR3 DNA: TGCGCCAGCAGCTTGACACAGACTATGAACACTGAAGCTTTCTTT. The J gene is TRBJ1-1, the V gene TRBV5-1; D remains unclear. The CDR3 totals 15 residues. The V end was cut by 1 base, the J end by 0 bases, with 10 bases between. Germline CDR1 and CDR2: SGHRS and YFSETQ. The entire variable domain, with the rest obtained from reference TRBV5-1 and TRBJ1-1, is as follows: KAGVTQTPRYLIKTRGQQVTLSCSPISGHRSVSWYQQTPGQGLQFLFEYFSETQRNKGNFPGRFSGRQFSNSRSEMNVSTLELGDSALYLCASSLTQTMNTEAFFGQGTRLTVV.

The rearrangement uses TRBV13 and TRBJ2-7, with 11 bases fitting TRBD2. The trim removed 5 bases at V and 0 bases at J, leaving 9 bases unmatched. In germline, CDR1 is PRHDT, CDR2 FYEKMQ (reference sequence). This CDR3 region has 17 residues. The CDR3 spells CASSPPGLAVPSYEQYF. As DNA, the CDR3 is TGTGCCAGCAGCCCACCGGGACTAGCGGTCCCCTCCTACGAGCAGTACTTC.

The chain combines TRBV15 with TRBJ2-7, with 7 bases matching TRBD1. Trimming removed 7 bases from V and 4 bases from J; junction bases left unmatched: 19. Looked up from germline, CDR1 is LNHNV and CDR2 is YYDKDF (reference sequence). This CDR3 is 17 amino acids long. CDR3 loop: CATKTNIRGTGTYEQYF. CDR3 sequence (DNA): TGTGCCACCAAAACTAACATCAGGGGGACCGGAACTTACGAGCAGTACTTC.

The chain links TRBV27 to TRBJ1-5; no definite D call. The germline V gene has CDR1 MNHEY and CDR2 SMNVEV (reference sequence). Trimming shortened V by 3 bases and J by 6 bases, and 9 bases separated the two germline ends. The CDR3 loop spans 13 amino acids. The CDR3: CASSFRGFQPQHF. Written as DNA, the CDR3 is TGTGCCAGCAGTTTCAGAGGGTTTCAGCCCCAGCATTTT.

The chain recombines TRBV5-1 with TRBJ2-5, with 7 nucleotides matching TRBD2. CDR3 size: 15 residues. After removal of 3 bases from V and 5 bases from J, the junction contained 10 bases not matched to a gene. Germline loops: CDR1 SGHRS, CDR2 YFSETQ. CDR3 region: CASSSAGSSEETQYF. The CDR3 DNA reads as TGCGCCAGCAGCTCAGCGGGGTCTTCTGAGGAGACCCAGTACTTC.

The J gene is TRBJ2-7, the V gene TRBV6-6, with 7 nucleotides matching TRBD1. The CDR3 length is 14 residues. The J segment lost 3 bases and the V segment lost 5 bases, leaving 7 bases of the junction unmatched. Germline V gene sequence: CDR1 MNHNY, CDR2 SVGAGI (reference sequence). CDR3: CASSHPTGDYEQYF. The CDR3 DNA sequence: TGTGCCAGCAGTCACCCCACAGGGGACTACGAGCAGTACTTC.

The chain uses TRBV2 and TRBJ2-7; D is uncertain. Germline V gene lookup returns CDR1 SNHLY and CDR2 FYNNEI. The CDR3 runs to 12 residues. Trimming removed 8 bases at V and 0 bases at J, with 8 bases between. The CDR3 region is CASLDISYEQYF. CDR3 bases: TGTGCCAGCTTAGATATCTCCTACGAGCAGTACTTC.

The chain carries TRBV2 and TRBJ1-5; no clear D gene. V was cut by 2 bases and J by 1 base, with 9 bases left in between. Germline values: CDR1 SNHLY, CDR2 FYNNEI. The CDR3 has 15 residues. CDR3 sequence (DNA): TGTGCCAGCAGTGAAAGTGTGTGGAGCAATCAGCCCCAGCATTTT. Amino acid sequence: CASSESVWSNQPQHF.

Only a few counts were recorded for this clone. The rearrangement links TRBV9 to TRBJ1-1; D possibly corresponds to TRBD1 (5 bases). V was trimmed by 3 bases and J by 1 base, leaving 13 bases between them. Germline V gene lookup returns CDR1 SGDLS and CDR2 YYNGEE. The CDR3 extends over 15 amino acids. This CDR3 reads CASSASGGPNTEAFF. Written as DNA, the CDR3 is TGTGCCAGCAGCGCGAGCGGGGGTCCGAACACTGAAGCTTTCTTT.

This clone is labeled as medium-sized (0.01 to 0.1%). CDR3 DNA: TGTGCCAGTAGCCCCGATTACAGCTATGGCTACACCTTC. Translation gives CASSPDYSYGYTF. The rearrangement uses TRBV19 and TRBJ1-2; D gene ambiguous. The length of the CDR3 is 13 residues. Germline-derived CDR1 and CDR2 are LNHDA and SQIVND (reference sequence). Trimming took 6 bases from V and 4 from J, leaving 12 bases between them.

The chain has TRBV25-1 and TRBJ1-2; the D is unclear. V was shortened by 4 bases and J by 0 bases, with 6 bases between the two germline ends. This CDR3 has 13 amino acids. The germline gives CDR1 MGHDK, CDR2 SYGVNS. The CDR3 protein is CASSATSNYGYTF. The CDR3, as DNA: TGTGCCAGCAGTGCCACCTCTAACTATGGCTACACCTTC.

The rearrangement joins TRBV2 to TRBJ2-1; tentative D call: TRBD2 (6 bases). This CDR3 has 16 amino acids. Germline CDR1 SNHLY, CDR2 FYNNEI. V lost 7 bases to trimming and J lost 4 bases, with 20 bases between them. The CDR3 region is CASNGGDGISYNEQFF. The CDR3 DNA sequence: TGTGCCAGCAATGGAGGGGACGGAATTTCTTACAATGAGCAGTTCTTC.

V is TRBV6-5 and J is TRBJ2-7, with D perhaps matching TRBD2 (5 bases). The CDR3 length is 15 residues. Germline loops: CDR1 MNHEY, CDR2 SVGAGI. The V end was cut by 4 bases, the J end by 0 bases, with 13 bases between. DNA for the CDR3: TGTGCCAGCAGTTCTCCTGGAGGATACTCCTACGAGCAGTACTTC. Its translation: CASSSPGGYSYEQYF.

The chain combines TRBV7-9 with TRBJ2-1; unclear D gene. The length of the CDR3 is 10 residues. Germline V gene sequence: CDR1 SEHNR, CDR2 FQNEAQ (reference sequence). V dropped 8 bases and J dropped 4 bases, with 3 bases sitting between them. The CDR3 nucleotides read TGTGCCAGCGGGTACAATGAGCAGTTCTTC. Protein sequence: CASGYNEQFF. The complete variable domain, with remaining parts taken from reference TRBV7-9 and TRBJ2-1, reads DTGVSQNPRHKITKRGQNVTFRCDPISEHNRLYWYRQTLGQGPEFLTYFQNEAQLEKSRLLSDRFSAERPKGSFSTLEIQRTEQGDSAMYLCASGYNEQFFGPGTRLTVL.

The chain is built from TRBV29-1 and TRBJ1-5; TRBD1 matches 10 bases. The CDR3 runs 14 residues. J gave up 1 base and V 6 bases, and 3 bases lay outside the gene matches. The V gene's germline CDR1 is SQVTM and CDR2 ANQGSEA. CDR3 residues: CSVGTGESNQPQHF. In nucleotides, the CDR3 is TGCAGCGTCGGGACAGGGGAGAGCAATCAGCCCCAGCATTTT.